This TCR beta chain was documented in a study of vaccination effects on CD4 cells after COVID-19. Study-wide results and limits: Early post-infection timepoints were absent, and convalescent patients were few. Healthy vaccinees had only 1 of 255 vaccine-induced clones cross-react with common cold coronaviruses.

The V and J ends lost 3 bases and 0 bases respectively, with 13 bases between them. Germline V gene sequence: CDR1 SGDLS, CDR2 YYNGEE. The CDR3 has 16 amino acids. Note on this clone: The antigen is not known.

Sequencing followed a ViraFEST assay step that expanded antigen-specific CD4+ T cells with viral peptide pools. Researchers isolated CD4+ T cells once about eleven days of culture had elapsed. Participants completed two doses of the BNT162b2 or mRNA-1273 vaccine. The repertoire was sequenced with immunoSEQ multiplex PCR; TCRdb's copy has only in-frame clones and lacks some. The sample consists of approximately 26,000 clones, almost 80% of them appearing once. The clonotype was recovered from a human donor who received a COVID-19 vaccine. Some clones in this sample may be carry-over from other donors' samples. This material consisted of CD4+ T cells from PBMCs cultured with SARS-CoV-2 spike peptides, taken after COVID-19 vaccination. The V call is TRBV9, the J call TRBJ1-3; D is ambiguous. CDR3 protein: CASSANDGYSGNTIYF. In nucleotides, the CDR3 is TGTGCCAGCAGCGCCAATGACGGATACTCTGGAAACACCATATATTTT. The variable domain in full, with the rest retrieved from reference TRBV9 and TRBJ1-3, is DSGVTQTPKHLITATGQRVTLRCSPRSGDLSVYWYQQSLDQGLQFLIQYYNGEERAKGNILERFSAQQFPDLHSELNLSSLELGDSALYFCASSANDGYSGNTIYFGEGSWLTVV.